By frequency in the sample, the clone carrying this T cell receptor beta chain is medium-sized. Its cognate antigen is unknown. The sample originates from a study of T-cell reconstitution after alpha-beta-depleted transplantation in children. The authors prepared the TCRbeta library with unique molecular identifiers. TCRdb re-analysed the PCR reads in MiXCR, keeping a single row per CDR3 protein. The sample lists fewer than 20,000 distinct CDR3 sequences, under 6.5% occurring once. The study, taken as a whole, reports: Surviving recipient T cells and thymic progenitors underlay high day-60 TCRbeta diversity in some patients. Newly generated T cells supplied most T-cell counts and diversity one year post-transplant. Reportedly, alpha-beta T cells present about two months post-transplant originated from several hundred expanded clones of graft origin.

The V gene lost 0 bases and the J gene lost 0 bases, with 11 bases spanning the gap. Germline V gene data show CDR1 as LGHNA and CDR2 as YNFKEQ. This CDR3 is built from 16 residues. This TCR was recovered from a boy aged 5-17 years with acute lymphoblastic leukemia, due to receive a stem cell transplant. The chain links TRBV4-2 to TRBJ2-5; D gene unclear. Specimen: PBMCs, collected before TCRalphabeta/CD19-depleted stem cell transplant. Here the CDR3 reads CASSQDAHWNQETQYF. The CDR3 DNA is TGTGCCAGCAGCCAAGATGCCCATTGGAACCAAGAGACCCAGTACTTC.